The T cell receptor beta chain under discussion was sequenced for a study of T cells after yellow fever vaccination. Study conclusions and caveats: A limited proportion of clonotypes was detected within both the CD4 and CD8 compartments. Booster samples showed a return of most primary-vaccination clones (about 96% CD4, about 85% CD8). Contaminating bulk clonotypes could be abundant in FACS-sorted repertoires.

This CDR3 is 12 amino acids long. The germline V and J ends were trimmed by 8 bases and 6 bases, with 11 bases remaining between them. Per germline, CDR1 SGHTA and CDR2 FQGTGA. This clonotype was picked up a small number of times. Its antigen is currently unknown. For TCR, cDNA came from 5'RACE template switching, which added a universal primer site and UMIs. TCRdb re-called the 5' RACE reads with MiXCR, one entry per CDR3 protein. The data hold hundreds of thousands of distinct CDR3 sequences, with 15% to 20% observed a single time. V gene TRBV7-3 combines with J gene TRBJ2-1, with D perhaps matching TRBD1 (6 bases). The source of this sequence is a young man who received the YFV17D yellow fever vaccine. The material was PBMCs, obtained 15 days after the yellow fever booster vaccination. The CDR3: CASSGAGNEQFF. CDR3 bases: TGTGCCAGCTCAGGGGCCGGCAATGAGCAGTTCTTC.